The sequence of this T cell receptor (beta chain) was determined in a study of T-cell reconstitution after alpha-beta-depleted transplantation in children. Note on this clonotype: Its antigen is as yet unknown.

Findings and caveats of the study: Hyperexpanded clones declined; after one year, newly produced T cells mostly supplied diversity.

The TCRbeta library incorporated unique molecular identifiers. TCRdb analysed the PCR reads with MiXCR anew, one entry per CDR3 protein. The sample carries about 580,000 distinct CDR3 sequences, 25% to 30% recorded once. The sequenced sample was PBMCs, obtained before TCRalphabeta/CD19-depleted stem cell transplant. The sequence derives from a boy less than two years old with Wiskott-Aldrich syndrome, due to receive a stem cell transplant.

The CDR3 DNA is TGTGCCAGCAGCACTAGGACAGGGGGCATTCGGTGGTATACTGAAGCTTTCTTT. Amino acids: CASSTRTGGIRWYTEAFF. V and J are TRBV11-2 and TRBJ1-1; 11 bases map to TRBD1. Trimming took 5 bases from V and 5 from J; bases not matched to a gene: 16. CDR3 size: 18 residues. CDR1 and CDR2 (germline): SGHAT, FQNNGV.